This T cell receptor (beta chain) appears in the sequencing data of a study of blood T cell repertoires in COVID-19. Study overall: COVID-19 samples from acute and convalescent phases originated in the United States, Italy and Spain. From T cells, B-cell-depleted T cells, or PBMCs came the material, which was cDNA or gDNA.

In the original processing: Amplified reference gene primers provided the basis for estimating nucleated cell counts. Using immunoSEQ multiplex PCR, the repertoire was profiled, and TCRdb retains in-frame clones only, with some absent. Clonal size and the V and J genes are those of that table, whereas D and trimming came from the DNA. Here the sample spans roughly 230,000 clones, 90% being singletons. Seattle's enrolled individuals joined amid active infection and were then monitored longitudinally. V lost 5 bases to trimming and J lost 6 bases, with 13 bases between them. CDR3 length: 13 amino acids.

V is TRBV12-3 or TRBV12-4 and J is TRBJ2-5; a possible D gene is TRBD1 (5 bases). The sample comprised peripheral blood. This TCR was sampled from a woman in her sixties or seventies with COVID-19, enrolled during active disease. This CDR3 reads CASSNPGIQTQYF. As DNA, the CDR3 is TGTGCCAGCAGTAACCCAGGGATCCAGACCCAGTACTTC.